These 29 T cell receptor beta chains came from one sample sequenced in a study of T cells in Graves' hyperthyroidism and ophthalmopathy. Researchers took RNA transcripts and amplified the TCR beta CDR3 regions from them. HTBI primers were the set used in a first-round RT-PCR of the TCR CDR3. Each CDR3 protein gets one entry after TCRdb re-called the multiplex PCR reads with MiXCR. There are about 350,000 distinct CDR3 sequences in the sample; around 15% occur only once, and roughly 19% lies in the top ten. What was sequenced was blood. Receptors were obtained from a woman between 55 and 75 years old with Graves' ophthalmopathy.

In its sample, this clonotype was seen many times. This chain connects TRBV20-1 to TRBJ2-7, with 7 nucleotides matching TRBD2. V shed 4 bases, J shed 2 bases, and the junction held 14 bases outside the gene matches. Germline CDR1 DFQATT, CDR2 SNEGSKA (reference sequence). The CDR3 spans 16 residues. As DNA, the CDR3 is TGCAGTGCTAAATGGGGAGGGCCTAGAGGGACCTACGAGCAGTACTTC. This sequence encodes CSAKWGGPRGTYEQYF.

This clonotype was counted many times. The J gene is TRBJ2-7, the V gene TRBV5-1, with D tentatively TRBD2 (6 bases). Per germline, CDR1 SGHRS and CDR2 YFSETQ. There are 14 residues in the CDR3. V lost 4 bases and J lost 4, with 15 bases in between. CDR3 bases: TGCGCCAGCAGCCTGGAGGGACTTCTATACGAGCAGTACTTC. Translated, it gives CASSLEGLLYEQYF.

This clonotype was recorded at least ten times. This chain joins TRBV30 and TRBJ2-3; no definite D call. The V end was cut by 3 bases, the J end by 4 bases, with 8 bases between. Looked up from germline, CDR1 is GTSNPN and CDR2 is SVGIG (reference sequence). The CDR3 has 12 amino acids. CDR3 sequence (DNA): TGTGCCTGGAGCCTAGTCGCAGATACGCAGTATTTT. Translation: CAWSLVADTQYF.

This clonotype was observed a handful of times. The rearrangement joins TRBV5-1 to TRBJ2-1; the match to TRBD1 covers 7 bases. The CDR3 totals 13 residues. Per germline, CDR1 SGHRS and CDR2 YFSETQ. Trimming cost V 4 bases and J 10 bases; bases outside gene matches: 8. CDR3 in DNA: TGCGCCAGCAGCATCCTGACAGGGATGGAGCAGTTCTTC. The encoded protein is CASSILTGMEQFF.

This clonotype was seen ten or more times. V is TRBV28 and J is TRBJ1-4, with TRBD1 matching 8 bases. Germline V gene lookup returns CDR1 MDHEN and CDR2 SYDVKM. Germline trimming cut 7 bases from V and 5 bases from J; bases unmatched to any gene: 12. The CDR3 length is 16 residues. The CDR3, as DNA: TGTGCCAGCATCCGAGGGGCGGGACAGGCCAATGAAAAACTGTTTTTT. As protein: CASIRGAGQANEKLFF.

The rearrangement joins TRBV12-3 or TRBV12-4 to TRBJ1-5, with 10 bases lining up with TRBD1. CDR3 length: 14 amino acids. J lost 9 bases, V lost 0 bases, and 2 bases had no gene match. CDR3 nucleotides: TGTGCCAGCAGTTTAGCGGACAGGGGGAGGCCCCAGCATTTT. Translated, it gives CASSLADRGRPQHF.

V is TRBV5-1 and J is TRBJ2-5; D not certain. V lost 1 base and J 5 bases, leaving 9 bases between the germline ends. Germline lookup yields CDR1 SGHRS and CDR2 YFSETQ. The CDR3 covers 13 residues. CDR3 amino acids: CASSLLVEETQYF. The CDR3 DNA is TGCGCCAGCAGCTTGCTAGTGGAGGAGACCCAGTACTTC.

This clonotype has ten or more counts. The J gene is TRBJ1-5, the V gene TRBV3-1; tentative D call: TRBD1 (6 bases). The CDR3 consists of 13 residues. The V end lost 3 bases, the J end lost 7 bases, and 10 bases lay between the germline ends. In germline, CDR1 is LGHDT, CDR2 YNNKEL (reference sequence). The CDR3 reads CASSHQGMQPQHF. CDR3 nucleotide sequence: TGTGCCAGCAGCCACCAGGGGATGCAGCCCCAGCATTTT.

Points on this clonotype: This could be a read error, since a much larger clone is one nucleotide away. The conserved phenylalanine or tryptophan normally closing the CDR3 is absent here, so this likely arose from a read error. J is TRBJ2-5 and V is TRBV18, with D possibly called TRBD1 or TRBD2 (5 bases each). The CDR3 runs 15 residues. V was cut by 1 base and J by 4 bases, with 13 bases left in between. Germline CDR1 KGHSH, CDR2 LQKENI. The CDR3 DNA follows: TGTGCCAGCTCACCACTAAGGGGACGGAGAGAGACCCAGTACTCC. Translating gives CASSPLRGRRETQYS.

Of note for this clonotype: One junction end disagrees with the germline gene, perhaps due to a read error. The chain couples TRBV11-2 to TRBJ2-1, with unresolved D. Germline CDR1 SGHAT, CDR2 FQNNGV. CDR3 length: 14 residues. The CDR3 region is CASNLGQSYNEQFF. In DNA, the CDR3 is TGTGCCAGCAACTTAGGGCAGTCTTACAATGAGCAGTTCTTC.

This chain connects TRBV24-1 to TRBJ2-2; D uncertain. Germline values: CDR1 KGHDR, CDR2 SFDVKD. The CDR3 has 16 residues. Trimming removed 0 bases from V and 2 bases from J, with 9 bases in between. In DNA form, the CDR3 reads TGTGCCACCAGTGATTTGGACGCTCCAAACACCGGGGAGCTGTTTTTT. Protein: CATSDLDAPNTGELFF.

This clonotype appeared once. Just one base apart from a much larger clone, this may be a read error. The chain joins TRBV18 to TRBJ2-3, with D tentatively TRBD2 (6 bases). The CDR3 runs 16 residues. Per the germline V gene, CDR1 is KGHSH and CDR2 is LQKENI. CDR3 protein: CASSPVDGSGSDTQCF. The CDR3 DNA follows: TGTGCCAGCTCACCCGTGGACGGGAGCGGCTCAGATACGCAGTGTTTT.

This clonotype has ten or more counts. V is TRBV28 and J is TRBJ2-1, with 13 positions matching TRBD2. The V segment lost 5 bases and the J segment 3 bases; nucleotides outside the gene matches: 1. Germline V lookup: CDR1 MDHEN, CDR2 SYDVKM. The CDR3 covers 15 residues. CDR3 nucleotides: TGTGCCAGCAGTGGGACTAGCGGGGTCTACAATGAGCAGTTCTTC. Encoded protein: CASSGTSGVYNEQFF.

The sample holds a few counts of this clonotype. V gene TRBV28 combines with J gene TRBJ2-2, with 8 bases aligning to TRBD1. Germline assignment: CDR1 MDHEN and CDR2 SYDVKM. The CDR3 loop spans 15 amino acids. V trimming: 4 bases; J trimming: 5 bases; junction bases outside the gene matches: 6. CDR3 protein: CASSSDRVRTGELFF. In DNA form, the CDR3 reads TGTGCCAGCAGTTCGGACAGGGTGAGAACCGGGGAGCTGTTTTTT.

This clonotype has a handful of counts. Written as DNA, the CDR3 is TGCAGCTCAACACCTTGGATCGCTAACAAAGAGGGCTACACCTTC. This sequence encodes CSSTPWIANKEGYTF. The rearrangement uses TRBV29-1 and TRBJ1-2; D uncertain. In germline, CDR1 is SQVTM, CDR2 ANQGSEA. V was cut by 8 bases and J by 8 bases, with 27 bases left in between. The CDR3 loop spans 15 amino acids.

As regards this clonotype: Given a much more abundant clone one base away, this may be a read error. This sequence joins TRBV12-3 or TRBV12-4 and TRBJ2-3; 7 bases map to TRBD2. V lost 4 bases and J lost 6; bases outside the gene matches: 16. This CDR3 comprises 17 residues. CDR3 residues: CASSSIGDYREADTQYF. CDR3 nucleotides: TGTGCCAGCAGTTCCATAGGGGACTACCGGGAGGCCGATACGCAGTATTTT.

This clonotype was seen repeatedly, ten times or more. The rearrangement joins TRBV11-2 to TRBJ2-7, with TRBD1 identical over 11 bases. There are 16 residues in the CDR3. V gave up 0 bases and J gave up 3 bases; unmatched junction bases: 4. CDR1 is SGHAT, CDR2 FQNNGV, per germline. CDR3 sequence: CASSLDLGTGGYEQYF. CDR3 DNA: TGTGCCAGCAGCTTAGATCTTGGGACAGGGGGCTACGAGCAGTACTTC.

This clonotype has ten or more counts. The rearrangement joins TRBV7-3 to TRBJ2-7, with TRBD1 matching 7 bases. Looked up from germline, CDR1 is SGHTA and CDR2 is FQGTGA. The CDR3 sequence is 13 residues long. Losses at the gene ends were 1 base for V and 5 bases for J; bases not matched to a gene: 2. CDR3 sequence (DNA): TGTGCCAGCAGCTTAAACAGGGGCAACGAGCAGTACTTC. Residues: CASSLNRGNEQYF. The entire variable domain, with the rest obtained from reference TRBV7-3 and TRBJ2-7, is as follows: GAGVSQTPSNKVTEKGKYVELRCDPISGHTALYWYRQSLGQGPEFLIYFQGTGAADDSGLPNDRFFAVRPEGSVSTLKIQRTERGDSAVYLCASSLNRGNEQYFGPGTRLTVT.

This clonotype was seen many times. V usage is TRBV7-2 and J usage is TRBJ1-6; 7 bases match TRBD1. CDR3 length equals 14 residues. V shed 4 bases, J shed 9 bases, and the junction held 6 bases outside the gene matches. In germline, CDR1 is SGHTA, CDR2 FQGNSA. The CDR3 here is CASSSRTGFSPLHF. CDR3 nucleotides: TGTGCCAGCAGCTCCCGGACAGGTTTTTCACCCCTCCACTTT.

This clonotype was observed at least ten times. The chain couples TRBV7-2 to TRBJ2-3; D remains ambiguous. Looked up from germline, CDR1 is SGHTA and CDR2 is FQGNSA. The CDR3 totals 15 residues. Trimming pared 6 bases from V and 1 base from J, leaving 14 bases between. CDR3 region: CASRSRAYGTDTQYF. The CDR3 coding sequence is TGTGCCAGCAGGTCCCGGGCGTACGGCACAGATACGCAGTATTTT.

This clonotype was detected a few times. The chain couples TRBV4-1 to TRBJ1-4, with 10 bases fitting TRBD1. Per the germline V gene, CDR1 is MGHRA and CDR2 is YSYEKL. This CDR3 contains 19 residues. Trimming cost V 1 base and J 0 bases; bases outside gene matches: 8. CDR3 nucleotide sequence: TGCGCCAGCAGCCAAGCCACCGGGACAGGGGCCGCAACTAATGAAAAACTGTTTTTT. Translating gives CASSQATGTGAATNEKLFF.

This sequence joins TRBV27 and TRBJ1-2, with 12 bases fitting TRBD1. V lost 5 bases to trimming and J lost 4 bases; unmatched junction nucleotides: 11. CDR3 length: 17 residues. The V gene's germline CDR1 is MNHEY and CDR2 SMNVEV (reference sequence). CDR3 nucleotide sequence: TGTGCCAGCAGTCGCAAGGGACAGGGGGCCAGGGGCTATGGCTACACCTTC. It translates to CASSRKGQGARGYGYTF.

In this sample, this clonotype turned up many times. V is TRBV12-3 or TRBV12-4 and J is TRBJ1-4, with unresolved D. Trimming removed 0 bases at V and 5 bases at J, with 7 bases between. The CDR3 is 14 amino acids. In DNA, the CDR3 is TGTGCCAGCAGTTTAGCGAACATCAATGAAAAACTGTTTTTT. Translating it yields CASSLANINEKLFF.

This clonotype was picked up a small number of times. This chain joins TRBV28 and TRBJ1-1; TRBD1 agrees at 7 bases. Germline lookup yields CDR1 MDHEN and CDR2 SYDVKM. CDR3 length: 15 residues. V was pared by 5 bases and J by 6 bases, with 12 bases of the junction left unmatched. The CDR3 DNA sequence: TGTGCCAGCAGTCCCCGCGTAGGGGGCTGGGCTGAAGCTTTCTTT. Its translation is CASSPRVGGWAEAFF.

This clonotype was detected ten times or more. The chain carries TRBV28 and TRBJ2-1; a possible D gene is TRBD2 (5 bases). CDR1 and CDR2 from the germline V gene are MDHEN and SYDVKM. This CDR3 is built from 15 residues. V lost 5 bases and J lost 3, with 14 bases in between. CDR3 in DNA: TGTGCCAGCAGTGAATTAGAGGGCCTCTACAATGAGCAGTTCTTC. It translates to CASSELEGLYNEQFF.

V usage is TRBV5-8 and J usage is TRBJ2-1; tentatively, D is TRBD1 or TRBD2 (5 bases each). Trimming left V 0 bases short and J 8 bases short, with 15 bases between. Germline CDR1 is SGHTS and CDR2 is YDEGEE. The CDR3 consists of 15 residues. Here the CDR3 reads CASSLGGMGRHEQFF. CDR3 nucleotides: TGTGCCAGCAGCTTGGGGGGGATGGGCAGGCATGAGCAGTTCTTC.

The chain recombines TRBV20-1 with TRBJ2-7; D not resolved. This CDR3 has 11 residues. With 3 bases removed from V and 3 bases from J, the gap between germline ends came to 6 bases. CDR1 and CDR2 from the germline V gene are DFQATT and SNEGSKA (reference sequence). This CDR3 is CSARLRYEQYF. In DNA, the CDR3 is TGCAGTGCTAGGCTTCGCTACGAGCAGTACTTC.

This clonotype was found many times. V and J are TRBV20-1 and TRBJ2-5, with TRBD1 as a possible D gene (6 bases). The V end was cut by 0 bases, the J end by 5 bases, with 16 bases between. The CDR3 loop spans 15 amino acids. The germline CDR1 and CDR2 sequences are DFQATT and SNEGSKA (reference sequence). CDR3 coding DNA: TGCAGTGCTAGAGATCTAGGGGGAGCAGGGGAGACCCAGTACTTC. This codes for CSARDLGGAGETQYF.

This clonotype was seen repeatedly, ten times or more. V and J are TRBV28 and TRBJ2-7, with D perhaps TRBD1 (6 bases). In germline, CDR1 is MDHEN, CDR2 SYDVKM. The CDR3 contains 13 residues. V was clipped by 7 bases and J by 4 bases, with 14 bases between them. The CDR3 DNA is TGTGCCAGCACCGGGGACATCCTATACGAGCAGTACTTC. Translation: CASTGDILYEQYF. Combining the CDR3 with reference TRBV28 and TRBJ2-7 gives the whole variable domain DVKVTQSSRYLVKRTGEKVFLECVQDMDHENMFWYRQDPGLGLRLIYFSYDVKMKEKGDIPEGYSVSREKKERFSLILESASTNQTSMYLCASTGDILYEQYFGPGTRLTVT.